What follows are 25 T cell receptor beta chains derived from one specimen sequenced in a study of T cell changes during pregnancy in multiple sclerosis. This table comes from immunoSEQ multiplex PCR, and its TCRdb copy is limited to in-frame clones, with some not included. Among around 70,000 clones, about 94% were seen once, and the ten largest hold 1.5% to 2%. Here the sequenced sample was peripheral blood, taken in the first trimester of pregnancy. Every receptor here comes from a female donor in good health, enrolled as a control in a pregnancy study.

This rearrangement joins TRBV7-9 to TRBJ2-1; tentatively, D is TRBD1 (5 bases). V was shortened by 8 bases and J by 0 bases, with 8 bases between the two germline ends. The V gene's germline CDR1 is SEHNR and CDR2 FQNEAQ (reference sequence). This CDR3 is 13 amino acids long. As DNA, the CDR3 is TGTGCCAGCCACAGGAGCTCCTACAATGAGCAGTTCTTC. This sequence encodes CASHRSSYNEQFF.

V gene TRBV2 combines with J gene TRBJ1-5; TRBD1 matches 7 bases. Germline V gene lookup returns CDR1 SNHLY and CDR2 FYNNEI. The length of the CDR3 is 15 residues. J gave up 4 bases and V 4 bases, and 7 bases lay outside the gene matches. The CDR3 coding sequence is TGTGCCAGCAGTGGGACAGGAGCCACTAATCAGCCCCAGCATTTT. Amino acids: CASSGTGATNQPQHF.

The gene calls are TRBV27 and TRBJ2-3, with 7 nucleotides matching TRBD2. CDR1 and CDR2 (germline): MNHEY, SMNVEV (reference sequence). This CDR3 is built from 13 residues. V lost 3 bases, J lost 6 bases, and 3 bases stayed unmatched. The CDR3 coding sequence is TGTGCCAGCAGTTTGGGAGGGCCTGATACGCAGTATTTT. Protein product: CASSLGGPDTQYF.

The J gene is TRBJ1-1, the V gene TRBV28, with 7 bases matching TRBD1. Germline assignment: CDR1 MDHEN and CDR2 SYDVKM. The CDR3 has 13 residues. V shed 7 bases, J shed 2 bases, and the junction held 4 bases outside the gene matches. In nucleotides, the CDR3 is TGTGCCAGCAAAGCAGGGGGAAACACTGAAGCTTTCTTT. It translates to CASKAGGNTEAFF. Full variable domain (remainder filled in from reference TRBV28 and TRBJ1-1): DVKVTQSSRYLVKRTGEKVFLECVQDMDHENMFWYRQDPGLGLRLIYFSYDVKMKEKGDIPEGYSVSREKKERFSLILESASTNQTSMYLCASKAGGNTEAFFGQGTRLTVV.

This clone was detected once. This rearrangement joins TRBV5-1 to TRBJ2-7; 9 positions agree with TRBD2. This CDR3 region has 16 residues. The J segment lost 2 bases and the V segment lost 0 bases, leaving 6 bases of the junction unmatched. CDR1 is SGHRS, CDR2 YFSETQ, per germline. CDR3 sequence: CASSLELAGLTYEQYF. CDR3 coding DNA: TGCGCCAGCAGCTTGGAACTAGCGGGCCTTACCTACGAGCAGTACTTC.

The chain is built from TRBV7-2 and TRBJ1-3; possible D gene TRBD1, 6 bases. Germline values: CDR1 SGHTA, CDR2 FQGNSA. Trimming cost V 1 base and J 3 bases, with 13 bases left between them. The CDR3 totals 16 residues. The CDR3 DNA sequence: TGTGCCAGCAGCTTAGAGAGGGGGTTCTATGGAAACACCATATATTTT. Its translation is CASSLERGFYGNTIYF.

The genes are TRBV6-6 and TRBJ2-7; 8 bases are a match to TRBD2. The CDR3 spans 16 residues. In germline, CDR1 is MNHNY, CDR2 SVGAGI (reference sequence). V lost 6 bases and J lost 1; bases outside the gene matches: 11. CDR3 in amino acids: CASSPPRGGSSYEQYF. In DNA, the CDR3 is TGTGCCAGCAGCCCACCCCGGGGGGGCTCTTCCTACGAGCAGTACTTC.

The chain recombines TRBV19 with TRBJ2-1; TRBD2 agrees at 12 bases. The CDR3 runs 17 residues. Per the germline V gene, CDR1 is LNHDA and CDR2 is SQIVND (reference sequence). The V and J ends lost 5 bases and 0 bases, in that order; junction bases with no gene match: 5. The CDR3 nucleotides read TGTGCCAGTAGTGCCCCTAGCGGGAGGGCCTCCTACAATGAGCAGTTCTTC. Amino acids: CASSAPSGRASYNEQFF.

The V call is TRBV27, the J call TRBJ2-5; 12 bases fit TRBD1. V dropped 3 bases and J dropped 5; count of bases not matched to a gene: 7. The CDR3 is 16 residues long. Germline assignment: CDR1 MNHEY and CDR2 SMNVEV (reference sequence). CDR3 sequence (DNA): TGTGCCAGCAGTTTCGGAGGGACAGGGGGCGGGGAGACCCAGTACTTC. Its translation: CASSFGGTGGGETQYF.

The chain carries TRBV18 and TRBJ1-4, with a weak D call TRBD1 (6 bases). The germline V gene encodes CDR1 KGHSH and CDR2 LQKENI. The ends were cut back, 1 base at V and 8 bases at J, with 11 bases in the middle. The CDR3 runs 14 residues. In nucleotides, the CDR3 is TGTGCCAGCTCACCACTACAGGGAGTCGAAAAACTGTTTTTT. Its protein is CASSPLQGVEKLFF.

The count of this clone is one. The J gene is TRBJ1-2, the V gene TRBV28; 8 bases fit TRBD1. The germline V gene has CDR1 MDHEN and CDR2 SYDVKM. The V segment lost 7 bases and the J segment 8 bases; nucleotides outside the gene matches: 18. The length of the CDR3 is 16 residues. For the CDR3, the DNA is TGTGCCAGCAACTACGCAGGGACAGGACCCCCGTGGGGCTACACCTTC. Its protein product is CASNYAGTGPPWGYTF.

The chain is built from TRBV13 and TRBJ1-3; TRBD1 might be the D (5 bases). This CDR3 region has 13 residues. Germline loops: CDR1 PRHDT, CDR2 FYEKMQ (reference sequence). The V gene lost 4 bases and the J gene lost 4 bases, with 8 bases spanning the gap. Here the CDR3 reads CASSSWTGNTIYF. For the CDR3, the DNA is TGTGCCAGCAGCTCCTGGACAGGAAACACCATATATTTT. The complete variable domain, with remaining parts taken from reference TRBV13 and TRBJ1-3, reads AAGVIQSPRHLIKEKRETATLKCYPIPRHDTVYWYQQGPGQDPQFLISFYEKMQSDKGSIPDRFSAQQFSDYHSELNMSSLELGDSALYFCASSSWTGNTIYFGEGSWLTVV.

This chain connects TRBV10-3 to TRBJ2-2; possible D gene TRBD1, 5 bases. This CDR3 is 16 amino acids long. Trimming removed 7 bases at V and 6 bases at J, with 21 bases between. Germline CDR1 and CDR2: ENHRY and SYGVKD. DNA for the CDR3: TGTGCCATCACCCAGACCGTAGGGGTCCCCGCCGGGGAGCTGTTTTTT. This encodes CAITQTVGVPAGELFF.

To note about this clone: Since the CDR3 does not end with the conserved phenylalanine or tryptophan, this likely comes from a read error. Because the CDR3's place on the DNA is in doubt, the DNA is left out and the CDR3 is given as listed by TCRdb. The chain joins TRBV6-6 to TRBJ2-7; the D call TRBD2 from the table was never checked on the DNA. Counting both end residues, the CDR3 totals 13 amino acids. Germline CDR1 reads MNHNY; CDR2 reads SVGAGI (reference sequence). CDR3 loop: CASSIGTSGRLEL.

There are many counts of this clone. This chain links TRBV18 with TRBJ2-7; perhaps TRBD2 as D (6 bases). Trimming stripped 5 bases from V and 0 bases from J, with 8 bases between. CDR1 is KGHSH, CDR2 LQKENI, per germline. The CDR3 is 13 amino acids. The CDR3 reads CASSGGLSYEQYF. The CDR3 DNA follows: TGTGCCAGCTCAGGGGGACTCTCCTACGAGCAGTACTTC.

The chain carries TRBV28 and TRBJ2-7; a possible D gene is TRBD1 (6 bases). The germline CDR1 and CDR2 sequences are MDHEN and SYDVKM. The CDR3 sequence is 15 residues long. Between the trimmed V and J ends, which lost 8 bases and 3 bases, there was a span of 20 bases. The CDR3 is CASVDQDRNRYEQYF. The CDR3, as DNA: TGTGCCAGCGTCGACCAAGACAGGAACCGCTACGAGCAGTACTTC.

The table lists this clone with a count of one. The chain uses TRBV6-5 and TRBJ2-4; possibly TRBD1 for D (5 bases). V was cut by 0 bases and J by 6 bases, with 9 bases left in between. The CDR3 sequence is 14 residues long. CDR1 is MNHEY, CDR2 SVGAGI, per germline. The CDR3 loop is CASSYSRRGNIQYF. As DNA, the CDR3 is TGTGCCAGCAGTTACTCCAGAAGGGGAAACATTCAGTACTTC.

The rearrangement uses TRBV9 and TRBJ1-5; D gene unclear. CDR3 size: 13 residues. Trimming pared 0 bases from V and 8 bases from J, leaving 9 bases between. The germline gives CDR1 SGDLS, CDR2 YYNGEE. CDR3 sequence reads: CASSVDGGKPQHF. DNA for the CDR3: TGTGCCAGCAGCGTAGACGGAGGGAAGCCCCAGCATTTT.

This clone was observed a handful of times. This rearrangement joins TRBV30 to TRBJ1-1; D might be TRBD1 (5 bases). In germline, CDR1 is GTSNPN, CDR2 SVGIG (reference sequence). Trimming stripped 0 bases from V and 4 bases from J, with 12 bases between. The CDR3 is 14 residues long. Here the CDR3 DNA reads TGTGCCTGGAGTGTATCAGGGCTGCTCACTGAAGCTTTCTTT. It encodes CAWSVSGLLTEAFF.

The chain employs TRBV9 and TRBJ2-3, with D maybe TRBD1 (6 bases). V was cut by 0 bases and J by 1 base, with 9 bases left in between. Per germline, CDR1 SGDLS and CDR2 YYNGEE. The CDR3 spans 15 residues. Here the CDR3 reads CASSVDTGRTDTQYF. DNA for the CDR3: TGTGCCAGCAGCGTAGACACAGGGCGCACAGATACGCAGTATTTT.

This clone was recorded only once. The CDR3 protein is CATSLSSGRRVDTQYF. CDR3 nucleotides: TGCGCCACCTCCCTGTCGAGCGGGAGAAGAGTGGATACGCAGTATTTT. The chain carries TRBV5-1 and TRBJ2-3; TRBD2 matches at 8 bases. There are 16 residues in the CDR3. The germline gives CDR1 SGHRS, CDR2 YFSETQ. J lost 6 bases, V lost 9 bases, and 18 bases had no gene match.

This chain connects TRBV2 to TRBJ2-2; 12 bases agree with TRBD2. The CDR3 totals 15 residues. The germline CDR1 and CDR2 sequences are SNHLY and FYNNEI. The V gene end was trimmed by 6 bases and the J gene end by 4 bases; junction bases not matched to a gene: 3. This CDR3 reads CASRVLAGGTGELFF. The DNA of the CDR3 is TGTGCCAGCAGGGTACTAGCGGGAGGCACCGGGGAGCTGTTTTTT.

This sequence joins TRBV28 and TRBJ2-7; 7 bases agree with TRBD1. This CDR3 comprises 20 residues. The germline gives CDR1 MDHEN, CDR2 SYDVKM. J was trimmed by 0 bases and V by 5 bases; bases with no gene match: 22. The CDR3 sequence: CASSPQPAGRHQGVSYEQYF. The CDR3 nucleotides read TGTGCCAGCAGTCCCCAGCCGGCCGGGCGGCACCAGGGGGTCTCCTACGAGCAGTACTTC.

This sequence joins TRBV14 and TRBJ2-7; tentatively, D is TRBD2 (7 bases). Germline V gives CDR1 SGHDN, CDR2 FVKESK. Trimming took off 0 bases at V and 7 bases at J, with 31 bases between the two ends. The length of the CDR3 is 20 residues. DNA of the CDR3: TGTGCCAGCAGCCAAGAAGAAGGCGCAGGGCGGGGGCCCCTCTCGAAAGAGCAGTACTTC. Amino acids: CASSQEEGAGRGPLSKEQYF.

The V call is TRBV10-3, the J call TRBJ2-7; TRBD2 matches 10 bases. The junction had 15 bases not matched to a gene; V was cut back by 4 bases and J by 0 bases. Germline CDR1 ENHRY, CDR2 SYGVKD. This CDR3 comprises 19 residues. CDR3 bases: TGTGCCATCAGTGTAGGACCTAGCGGGGGTCTATCGGCCTCCTACGAGCAGTACTTC. As protein: CAISVGPSGGLSASYEQYF.